Sequencing of this T cell receptor beta chain was carried out in a study of blood T cell repertoires in COVID-19. On the study more broadly: COVID-19 samples from acute and convalescent phases originated in the United States, Italy and Spain. PBMCs, B-cell-depleted T cells, or T cells provided the cDNA or gDNA that made up the material.

Per the study methods: From reference gene primer amplification, estimates of nucleated cell counts were derived. Profiled with immunoSEQ multiplex PCR; TCRdb holds only in-frame clones, not every one. D and trimming come from the DNA, and the V and J calls and clone size come from that table. Among more than 60,000 clones listed, around 83% were seen once. The CDR3 runs 15 residues. V lost 5 bases and J 1 base, leaving 12 bases between the germline ends. The V gene's germline CDR1 is MNHEY and CDR2 SMNVEV (reference sequence). This clonotype was obtained from a man between 45 and 60 years old with acute or convalescent COVID-19. Sequenced: peripheral blood. The chain recombines TRBV27 with TRBJ1-5, with D perhaps TRBD1 (6 bases). The CDR3 DNA sequence: TGTGCCAGCAGTCCTGGGACAACGAGCAATCAGCCCCAGCATTTT. Its translation: CASSPGTTSNQPQHF.